One T cell receptor beta chain is described in this entry. With a J-beta primer mix and a sample-barcoded 5' primer, a second PCR ran roughly 7 to 11 cycles. TCRdb recomputed calls from the 5' RACE reads with MiXCR, one row per CDR3 protein. The sample contains approximately 730,000 distinct CDR3 sequences, about 48% of which appear only once. The sample comes from a study of blood T cells in healthy people across ages. Study context: About one barcoded beta molecule was captured per two T cells (by template switching).

The sample taken for sequencing was blood. The clonotype was recovered from a man at least 80 years old in good health.

CDR3 bases: TGTGCCAGCAGCCAAGGTCGGGCCGGGGGCGAGCAGTACTTC. It encodes CASSQGRAGGEQYF. This chain links TRBV4-2 with TRBJ2-7, with D tentatively TRBD2 (6 bases). CDR3 length: 14 amino acids. Germline V gene lookup returns CDR1 LGHNA and CDR2 YNFKEQ. Deletions cut 1 base from V and 6 bases from J, with 13 bases between.